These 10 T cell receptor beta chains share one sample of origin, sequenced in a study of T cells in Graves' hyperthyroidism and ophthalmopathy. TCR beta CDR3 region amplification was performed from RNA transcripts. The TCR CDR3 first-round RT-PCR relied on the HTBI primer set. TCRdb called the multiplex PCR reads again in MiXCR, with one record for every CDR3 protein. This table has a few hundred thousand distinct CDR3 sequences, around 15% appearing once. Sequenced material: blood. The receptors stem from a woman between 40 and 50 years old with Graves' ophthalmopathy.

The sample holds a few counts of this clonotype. In DNA, the CDR3 is TGTGCCAGTAAGCTTAACGCGGGAGGTGGGGATACGCAGTATTTT. It is translated as CASKLNAGGGDTQYF. V is TRBV19 and J is TRBJ2-3, with 8 bases lining up with TRBD2. The CDR3 covers 15 residues. Trimming took 7 bases from V and 6 from J; bases not matched to a gene: 12. The germline V gene has CDR1 LNHDA and CDR2 SQIVND (reference sequence).

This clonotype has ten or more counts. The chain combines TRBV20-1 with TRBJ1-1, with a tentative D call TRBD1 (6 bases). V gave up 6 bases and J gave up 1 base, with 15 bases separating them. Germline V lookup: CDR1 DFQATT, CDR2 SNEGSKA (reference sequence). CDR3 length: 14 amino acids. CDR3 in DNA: TGCAGTGCGAGGGGGATGGTCAGGAACACTGAAGCTTTCTTT. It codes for CSARGMVRNTEAFF.

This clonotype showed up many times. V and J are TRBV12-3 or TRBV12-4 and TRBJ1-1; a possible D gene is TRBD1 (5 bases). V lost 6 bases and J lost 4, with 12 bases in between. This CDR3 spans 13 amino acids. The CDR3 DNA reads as TGTGCCAGCAGACAGACAGTCGCCACTGAAGCTTTCTTT. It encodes CASRQTVATEAFF.

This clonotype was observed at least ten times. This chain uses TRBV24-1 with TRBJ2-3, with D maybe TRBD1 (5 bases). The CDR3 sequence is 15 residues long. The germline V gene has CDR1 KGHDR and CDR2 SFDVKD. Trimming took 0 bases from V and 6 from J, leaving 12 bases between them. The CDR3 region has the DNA TGTGCCACCAGTGATTTGGCGCAGGGTCGTGATACGCAGTATTTT. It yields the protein CATSDLAQGRDTQYF.

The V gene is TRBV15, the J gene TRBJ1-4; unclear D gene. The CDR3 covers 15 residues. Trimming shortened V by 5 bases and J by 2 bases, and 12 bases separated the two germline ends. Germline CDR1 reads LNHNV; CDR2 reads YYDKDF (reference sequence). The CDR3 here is CATSDGRSTNEKLFF. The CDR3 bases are TGTGCCACCAGCGACGGGCGGTCCACTAATGAAAAACTGTTTTTT.

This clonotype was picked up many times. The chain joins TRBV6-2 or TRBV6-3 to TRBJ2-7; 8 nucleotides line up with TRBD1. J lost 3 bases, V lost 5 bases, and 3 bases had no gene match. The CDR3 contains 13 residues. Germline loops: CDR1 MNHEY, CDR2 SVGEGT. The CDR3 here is CASSRQGFYEQYF. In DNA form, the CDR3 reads TGTGCCAGCAGTCGACAGGGGTTCTACGAGCAGTACTTC.

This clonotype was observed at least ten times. CDR3 sequence (DNA): TGTGCCAGCAGTTTGCAATGGGCAGGAACGAGCACTGAAGCTTTCTTT. Its translation: CASSLQWAGTSTEAFF. The J gene is TRBJ1-1, the V gene TRBV28; D gene unclear. This CDR3 region has 16 residues. Trimming took off 3 bases at V and 4 bases at J, with 18 bases between the two ends. Germline CDR1 reads MDHEN; CDR2 reads SYDVKM.

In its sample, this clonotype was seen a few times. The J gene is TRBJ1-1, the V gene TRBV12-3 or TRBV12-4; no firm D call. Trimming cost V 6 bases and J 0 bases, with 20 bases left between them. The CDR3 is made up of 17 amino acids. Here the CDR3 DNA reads TGTGCCAGCAGCCAAGAAGAAGCGTACAGCGTGAACACTGAAGCTTTCTTT. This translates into CASSQEEAYSVNTEAFF.

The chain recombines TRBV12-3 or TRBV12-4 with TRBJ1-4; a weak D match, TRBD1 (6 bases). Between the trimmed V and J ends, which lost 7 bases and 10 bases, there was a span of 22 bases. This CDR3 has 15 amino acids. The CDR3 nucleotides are TGTGCCAGCACCCCCTCCGGGGGGGGCGGGGGAAAACTGTTTTTT. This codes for CASTPSGGGGGKLFF.

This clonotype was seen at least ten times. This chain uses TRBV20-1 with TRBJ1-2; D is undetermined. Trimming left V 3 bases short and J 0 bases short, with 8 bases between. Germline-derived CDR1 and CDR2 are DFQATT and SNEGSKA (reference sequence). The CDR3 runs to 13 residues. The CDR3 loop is CSARDIANYGYTF. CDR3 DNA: TGCAGTGCTAGGGATATAGCTAACTATGGCTACACCTTC.